Following are 10 T cell receptor beta chains from one sample sequenced in a study of T cells after yellow fever vaccination. A single record per CDR3 protein comes from TCRdb applying MiXCR to the 5' RACE reads. Among 400,000 to 650,000 distinct CDR3 sequences listed, 21% were seen once. The sequencing here drew on PBMCs, taken less than 25 days after the first yellow fever vaccination. The source of these receptors is a man in his late teens or twenties who received the YFV17D yellow fever vaccine.

The sample holds a few counts of this clonotype. The CDR3 loop is CASRGTGGFEQFF. The CDR3 region has the DNA TGTGCCAGCAGGGGGACAGGGGGCTTTGAGCAGTTCTTC. This sequence joins TRBV6-2 or TRBV6-3 and TRBJ2-1; 12 positions match TRBD1. Trimming at V came to 6 bases and at J to 9 bases, leaving 3 bases not matched to a gene. CDR3 length: 13 residues. The germline gives CDR1 MNHEY, CDR2 SVGEGT.

The table lists this clonotype with a few counts. The chain couples TRBV20-1 to TRBJ2-3; TRBD2 matches at 10 bases. Germline loops: CDR1 DFQATT, CDR2 SNEGSKA (reference sequence). V lost 5 bases to trimming and J lost 0 bases; unmatched junction nucleotides: 2. There are 14 residues in the CDR3. CDR3: CSAQRGGSTDTQYF. The DNA for the CDR3 is TGCAGTGCTCAGCGGGGGGGAAGCACAGATACGCAGTATTTT.

There are a few counts of this clonotype. This sequence joins TRBV5-5 and TRBJ2-2, with D perhaps assigned TRBD1 or TRBD2 (5 bases each). CDR1 is SGHKS, CDR2 YYEKEE, per germline (reference sequence). Between the trimmed V and J ends, which lost 2 bases and 9 bases, there was a span of 11 bases. The CDR3 is 13 residues long. CDR3: CASSFPGDRELFF. For the CDR3, the DNA is TGTGCCAGCAGCTTCCCCGGGGACCGGGAGCTGTTTTTT. Complete variable domain (other parts from reference TRBV5-5 and TRBJ2-2): DAGVTQSPTHLIKTRGQQVTLRCSPISGHKSVSWYQQVLGQGPQFIFQYYEKEERGRGNFPDRFSARQFPNYSSELNVNALLLGDSALYLCASSFPGDRELFFGEGSRLTVL.

The chain has TRBV20-1 and TRBJ2-5, with TRBD1 identical over 8 bases. V was pared by 5 bases and J by 4 bases, with 15 bases of the junction left unmatched. The germline V gene has CDR1 DFQATT and CDR2 SNEGSKA (reference sequence). The CDR3 consists of 16 residues. CDR3 sequence: CSARGGQGRDRETQYF. The CDR3 DNA reads as TGCAGTGCTCGAGGTGGACAGGGAAGGGATCGAGAGACCCAGTACTTC.

The V gene is TRBV5-1, the J gene TRBJ1-4; 8 positions match TRBD1. Germline loops: CDR1 SGHRS, CDR2 YFSETQ. V shed 4 bases and J 8 bases; nucleotides not matched to a gene: 10. The CDR3 is 15 amino acids. As DNA, the CDR3 is TGCGCCAGCAGCCCCGGGCAGGGGGCGTGGGAAAAACTGTTTTTT. The encoded protein is CASSPGQGAWEKLFF.

In DNA form, the CDR3 reads TGTGCCAGCAGCCTTGGGCAAGGTGAGCAGTTCTTC. This encodes CASSLGQGEQFF. V usage is TRBV11-1 and J usage is TRBJ2-1, with D hard to call. This CDR3 contains 12 residues. CDR1 is SGHAT and CDR2 is FQDESV in the germline V gene (reference sequence). Trimming cost V 5 bases and J 9 bases, with 11 bases left between them.

This clonotype was seen a handful of times. V and J are TRBV4-3 and TRBJ2-7; the D gene could be TRBD1 or TRBD2 (5 bases each). The length of the CDR3 is 14 residues. Germline V gene data show CDR1 as LGHNA and CDR2 as YSLEER. V shed 8 bases and J shed 5 bases, with 19 bases lying between them. Written as DNA, the CDR3 is TGCGCCAGCCCGCGGGCTTTTCGGGGCCACGAGCAGTACGTC. This sequence encodes CASPRAFRGHEQYV.

V and J are TRBV13 and TRBJ1-2; TRBD1 is a possible D gene (6 bases). This CDR3 region has 15 residues. V was pared by 5 bases and J by 5 bases, with 18 bases between. Per the germline V gene, CDR1 is PRHDT and CDR2 is FYEKMQ (reference sequence). CDR3 residues: CASSISDRRGYGYTF. CDR3 in DNA: TGTGCCAGCAGCATATCTGACAGGAGAGGTTATGGCTACACCTTC.

In this sample, this clonotype turned up a few times. The chain carries TRBV12-3 or TRBV12-4 and TRBJ1-5, with 8 bases that match TRBD1. Trimming removed 5 bases from V and 5 bases from J; junction bases left unmatched: 5. The CDR3 runs 14 residues. CDR3 in DNA: TGTGCCAGCAGTCCACAGGGGGAAGATCAGCCCCAGCATTTT. Translating it yields CASSPQGEDQPQHF.

In its sample, this clonotype was seen a few times. The chain couples TRBV12-3 or TRBV12-4 to TRBJ1-4; no firm D call. There are 11 residues in the CDR3. Trimming pared 6 bases from V and 6 bases from J, leaving 5 bases between. CDR3 in DNA: TGTGCCAGCAGGGGGTATGAAAAACTGTTTTTT. It translates to CASRGYEKLFF.